Below are 25 T cell receptor beta chains sequenced from a single sample in a study of T cells in localized non-small cell lung cancer. Libraries were prepared by immunoSEQ multiplex PCR; TCRdb keeps only in-frame clonotypes and omits some of them. The sample includes 75,000 to 95,000 clones, roughly 86% seen only once; the top ten take over 12%. Sequenced here: peripheral blood, sampled before any cancer treatment. The receptor set was obtained from a man aged 35-75 years with stage I squamous cell lung carcinoma.

The rearrangement joins TRBV5-1 to TRBJ2-5, with D maybe TRBD1 (5 bases). V was clipped by 5 bases and J by 2 bases, with 13 bases between them. Germline assignment: CDR1 SGHRS and CDR2 YFSETQ. The CDR3 is 14 amino acids. The CDR3 DNA is TGCGCCAGCAGAACGGCACAGGTACAAGAGACCCAGTACTTC. Its translation is CASRTAQVQETQYF.

This clone was counted a single time. The chain couples TRBV7-2 to TRBJ1-6; 9 bases map to TRBD1. V was pared by 5 bases and J by 9 bases, with 8 bases of the junction left unmatched. From germline, CDR1 is SGHTA and CDR2 FQGNSA. The CDR3 contains 15 residues. The CDR3 loop is CASSQRQGEGSPLHF. The DNA of the CDR3 is TGTGCCAGCAGCCAGCGACAGGGGGAAGGTTCACCCCTCCACTTT.

The chain is built from TRBV5-4 and TRBJ1-1; 7 nucleotides agree with TRBD1. The CDR3 runs to 15 residues. Trimming took 7 bases from V and 1 from J; bases not matched to a gene: 10. Germline V CDR1 and CDR2: SGHNT, YYREEE (reference sequence). CDR3 nucleotide sequence: TGTGCCAGCCGCCCCCGAAACAGGGGGAACACTGAAGCTTTCTTT. It is translated as CASRPRNRGNTEAFF. The whole variable domain, filled in from reference TRBV5-4 and TRBJ1-1, reads ETGVTQSPTHLIKTRGQQVTLRCSSQSGHNTVSWYQQALGQGPQFIFQYYREEENGRGNFPPRFSGLQFPNYSSELNVNALELDDSALYLCASRPRNRGNTEAFFGQGTRLTVV.

The table lists this clone with a few counts. The CDR3 region has the DNA TGTGCCTGGACTAACACAGGGAAGACTGAAGCTTTCTTT. It yields the protein CAWTNTGKTEAFF. This chain links TRBV30 with TRBJ1-1; perhaps TRBD1 as D (6 bases). Per germline, CDR1 GTSNPN and CDR2 SVGIG (reference sequence). The V and J ends lost 4 bases and 5 bases respectively, with 14 bases between them. The CDR3 loop spans 13 amino acids. Drawing the rest from reference TRBV30 and TRBJ1-1, the complete variable domain is SQTIHQWPATLVQPVGSPLSLECTVEGTSNPNLYWYRQAAGRGLQLLFYSVGIGQISSEVPQNLSASRPQDRQFILSSKKLLLSDSGFYLCAWTNTGKTEAFFGQGTRLTVV.

The chain joins TRBV5-1 to TRBJ1-6; D not certain. The CDR3 sequence is 14 residues long. Trimming took off 3 bases at V and 8 bases at J, with 12 bases between the two ends. CDR1 and CDR2 (germline): SGHRS, YFSETQ. CDR3 in amino acids: CASSWYSGDSPLHF. CDR3 sequence (DNA): TGCGCCAGCAGCTGGTACAGCGGAGATTCACCCCTCCACTTT.

V and J are TRBV6-5 and TRBJ1-2; TRBD1 matches 7 bases. The V and J ends lost 6 bases and 7 bases, in that order; junction bases with no gene match: 11. The CDR3 runs 14 residues. Per the germline V gene, CDR1 is MNHEY and CDR2 is SVGAGI. The CDR3 protein is CASREGRGESGYTF. The CDR3 coding sequence is TGTGCCAGCAGAGAAGGCAGGGGGGAGAGTGGCTACACCTTC.

V is TRBV19 and J is TRBJ2-3; TRBD2 aligns across 7 bases. The CDR3 length is 15 residues. The V gene end was trimmed by 2 bases and the J gene end by 4 bases; junction bases not matched to a gene: 6. Germline V gene lookup returns CDR1 LNHDA and CDR2 SQIVND (reference sequence). The CDR3 coding sequence is TGTGCCAGTAGTATACGGAGGGGAGGGTCAGATACGCAGTATTTT. Amino acids: CASSIRRGGSDTQYF.

The rearrangement links TRBV2 to TRBJ2-7; no reliable D call. The CDR3 spans 14 residues. Germline lookup yields CDR1 SNHLY and CDR2 FYNNEI. V lost 3 bases to trimming and J lost 3 bases, with 12 bases between them. The CDR3 here is CASSEGPLGYEQYF. CDR3 bases: TGTGCCAGCAGTGAGGGCCCCTTAGGCTACGAGCAGTACTTC.

The gene calls are TRBV7-2 and TRBJ1-5; D remains unclear. CDR1 is SGHTA, CDR2 FQGNSA, per germline. Trimming removed 10 bases from V and 6 bases from J, with 13 bases in between. CDR3 size: 12 residues. The CDR3, as DNA: TGTGCCACTCGGACCCCCCCTCAGCCCCAGCATTTT. Protein product: CATRTPPQPQHF.

This clone has just one count. The chain carries TRBV5-1 and TRBJ2-3; D might be TRBD1 (6 bases). Germline V lookup: CDR1 SGHRS, CDR2 YFSETQ. The CDR3 length is 15 residues. V was cut by 4 bases and J by 8 bases, with 20 bases left in between. CDR3 loop: CASSLTDTGRGTQYF. The CDR3 nucleotides read TGCGCCAGCAGCCTCACCGACACAGGCAGGGGTACGCAGTATTTT.

The CDR3 DNA reads as TGTGCCAGCAGCTTGACAGGGGGTAAAGATACGCAGTATTTT. Translating it yields CASSLTGGKDTQYF. The gene calls are TRBV5-4 and TRBJ2-3; TRBD1 aligns across 8 bases. Germline V CDR1 and CDR2: SGHNT, YYREEE (reference sequence). V shed 1 base and J 5 bases; nucleotides not matched to a gene: 3. CDR3 length equals 14 residues.

The rearrangement uses TRBV6-5 and TRBJ2-3; D is uncertain. The V gene's germline CDR1 is MNHEY and CDR2 SVGAGI. V lost 6 bases and J lost 4, with 11 bases in between. The length of the CDR3 is 13 residues. The CDR3 nucleotides read TGTGCCAGCAGAAACCCCTCCCCAGATACGCAGTATTTT. Translating gives CASRNPSPDTQYF.

This clone appeared a few times. The chain is built from TRBV27 and TRBJ1-5; D is uncertain. Deletions cut 6 bases from V and 3 bases from J, with 6 bases between. This CDR3 spans 12 amino acids. From germline, CDR1 is MNHEY and CDR2 SMNVEV (reference sequence). CDR3 residues: CASRQNNQPQHF. The CDR3 nucleotides read TGTGCCAGCAGACAGAACAATCAGCCCCAGCATTTT.

Comments on this clone: The same CDR3 can be traced to other DNA sequences in this sample. The rearrangement uses TRBV18 and TRBJ2-5; D might be TRBD1 (6 bases). The CDR3 has 13 amino acids. The germline gives CDR1 KGHSH, CDR2 LQKENI. V lost 2 bases to trimming and J lost 3 bases, with 7 bases between them. The CDR3 DNA reads as TGTGCCAGCTCACCAACAGGGAAAGAGACCCAGTACTTC. It codes for CASSPTGKETQYF.

This rearrangement joins TRBV7-9 to TRBJ1-4, with 11 bases matching TRBD1. V dropped 1 base and J dropped 2; count of bases not matched to a gene: 6. CDR3 size: 18 residues. The V gene's germline CDR1 is SEHNR and CDR2 FQNEAQ (reference sequence). CDR3 in amino acids: CASSLGDRGTTTNEKLFF. CDR3 bases: TGTGCCAGCAGCTTAGGGGACAGGGGGACAACGACTAATGAAAAACTGTTTTTT.

Worth noting for this clone: Other nucleotide sequences from this sample produce the same CDR3. This chain uses TRBV7-9 with TRBJ2-5; no definite D call. CDR1 and CDR2 (germline): SEHNR, FQNEAQ (reference sequence). V lost 0 bases, J lost 2 bases, and 10 bases lay in between. The CDR3 contains 15 residues. CDR3 sequence reads: CASSLALTAQETQYF. As DNA, the CDR3 is TGTGCCAGCAGCTTAGCGCTGACGGCGCAAGAGACCCAGTACTTC.

The CDR3 DNA reads TGCGCCAGCAGCCGTTGGGGGGATTACGAGCAGTACTTC. It specifies CASSRWGDYEQYF. The chain joins TRBV4-1 to TRBJ2-7; possible D gene TRBD2, 6 bases. Trimming removed 4 bases from V and 4 bases from J, with 11 bases in between. The CDR3 runs 13 residues. Germline-derived CDR1 and CDR2 are MGHRA and YSYEKL.

The genes are TRBV27 and TRBJ1-2, with 11 bases lining up with TRBD1. The V gene end was trimmed by 2 bases and the J gene end by 6 bases; junction bases not matched to a gene: 5. The CDR3 sequence is 15 residues long. Germline V gives CDR1 MNHEY, CDR2 SMNVEV (reference sequence). The CDR3 loop is CASSLTGTGGNGYTF. The CDR3 DNA reads TGTGCCAGCAGTTTAACTGGGACAGGGGGTAATGGCTACACCTTC.

This chain connects TRBV5-1 to TRBJ1-2; 10 bases fit TRBD1. V was clipped by 0 bases and J by 8 bases; unmatched bases: 4. Germline V gene lookup returns CDR1 SGHRS and CDR2 YFSETQ. This CDR3 has 14 residues. DNA of the CDR3: TGCGCCAGCAGCTTGGCAGGGACAGGGGTAGGCTACACCTTC. Translation gives CASSLAGTGVGYTF. Variable domain in full (rest from reference TRBV5-1 and TRBJ1-2): KAGVTQTPRYLIKTRGQQVTLSCSPISGHRSVSWYQQTPGQGLQFLFEYFSETQRNKGNFPGRFSGRQFSNSRSEMNVSTLELGDSALYLCASSLAGTGVGYTFGSGTRLTVV.

The J gene is TRBJ1-4, the V gene TRBV18, with 11 bases that match TRBD1. Per germline, CDR1 KGHSH and CDR2 LQKENI. Losses at the gene ends were 3 bases for V and 7 bases for J; bases not matched to a gene: 4. The CDR3 is 15 residues long. In DNA form, the CDR3 reads TGTGCCAGCTCACCTCCGGGACAGGGGGGTGAAAAACTGTTTTTT. It encodes CASSPPGQGGEKLFF.

This sequence joins TRBV5-1 and TRBJ2-7; D is ambiguous. The germline V gene encodes CDR1 SGHRS and CDR2 YFSETQ. The CDR3 totals 14 residues. Trimming left V 2 bases short and J 4 bases short, with 13 bases between. CDR3 in DNA: TGCGCCAGCAGCTTACAGACCGGCCCTTACGAGCAGTACTTC. Protein product: CASSLQTGPYEQYF.

This clone was picked up one time. This sequence joins TRBV5-1 and TRBJ1-2; D is perhaps TRBD1 (5 bases). CDR3 length: 12 residues. Trimming pared 0 bases from V and 10 bases from J, leaving 10 bases between. Looked up from germline, CDR1 is SGHRS and CDR2 is YFSETQ. As DNA, the CDR3 is TGCGCCAGCAGCTTGGGCGGCAGGGACTACACCTTC. It codes for CASSLGGRDYTF.

The rearrangement links TRBV11-2 to TRBJ2-7; TRBD2 is a possible D gene (6 bases). Per the germline V gene, CDR1 is SGHAT and CDR2 is FQNNGV. V was clipped by 5 bases and J by 3 bases, with 11 bases between them. CDR3 length: 13 residues. The CDR3 nucleotides are TGTGCCAGCAGCCCGGGACTGGGCTACGAGCAGTACTTC. This translates into CASSPGLGYEQYF.

This clone was detected only once. This rearrangement joins TRBV4-3 to TRBJ2-3; no firm D call. The CDR3 extends over 15 amino acids. V was shortened by 0 bases and J by 8 bases, with 15 bases between the two germline ends. Germline V CDR1 and CDR2: LGHNA, YSLEER. This chain's CDR3 is CASSQEYMATGTQYF. In DNA, the CDR3 is TGCGCCAGCAGCCAAGAGTATATGGCGACCGGTACGCAGTATTTT.

J is TRBJ1-2 and V is TRBV28; tentatively, D is TRBD1 (6 bases). The germline gives CDR1 MDHEN, CDR2 SYDVKM. The CDR3 sequence is 16 residues long. Trimming took off 3 bases at V and 4 bases at J, with 18 bases between the two ends. CDR3 DNA sequence: TGTGCCAGCAGTTTGGGACATACTCGGGGGGGCTATGGCTACACCTTC. Its translation is CASSLGHTRGGYGYTF.